This is a list of T cell receptor beta chains from one sample in a study of vaccination and CD4 T cells after COVID-19. These TCRs are of unknown antigen specificity. From the PCR reads, TCRdb called clonotypes with MiXCR, one entry per CDR3 protein. The sample has approximately 14,000 distinct CDR3 sequences, 53% seen once. The sample consisted of CD4+ T cells from blood, cultured in vitro, taken before SARS-CoV-2 vaccination. The receptors here all came from a human donor who had recovered from COVID-19. CDR3s include the opening cysteine and the closing phenylalanine or tryptophan. Each record gives: V gene, clone size, D gene, J gene, CDR3 DNA, CDR3 protein. A D gene is named only where the DNA matches it firmly. Only some rows state a clone size, as once, few, many or a class for expanded clones.

V gene: TRBV15
clone size: few
D gene: TRBD1
J gene: TRBJ2-3
CDR3 DNA: TGTGCCACCAGCAGAGGGGACAGGGGGGGCACAGATACGCAGTATTTT
CDR3 protein: CATSRGDRGGTDTQYF

V gene: TRBV11-2
clone size: -
D gene: TRBD2
J gene: TRBJ2-3
CDR3 DNA: TGTGCCAGCAGCTTGGATTCTAGCGGGAGGCGAGAGGGGCAGTATTTT
CDR3 protein: CASSLDSSGRREGQYF

V gene: TRBV20-1
clone size: -
D gene: TRBD2
J gene: TRBJ2-3
CDR3 DNA: TGCAGTGCTCTGGGGGGGGATGGCACAGATACGCAGTATTTT
CDR3 protein: CSALGGDGTDTQYF

V gene: TRBV2
clone size: -
D gene: TRBD2
J gene: TRBJ2-1
CDR3 DNA: TGTGCCAGCAGAACGACTAGCGCATACAATGAGCAGTTCTTC
CDR3 protein: CASRTTSAYNEQFF

V gene: TRBV7-9
clone size: -
D gene: -
J gene: TRBJ2-2
CDR3 DNA: TGTGCCAGCGGGGTTCGGACGACGAACACCGGGGAGCTGTTTTTT
CDR3 protein: CASGVRTTNTGELFF

V gene: TRBV2
clone size: -
D gene: -
J gene: TRBJ2-3
CDR3 DNA: TGTGCCAGCTCTACCCCCGGGGCAGCCCCGGCTACGCAGTATTTT
CDR3 protein: CASSTPGAAPATQYF

V gene: TRBV20-1
clone size: few
D gene: -
J gene: TRBJ2-7
CDR3 DNA: TGCAGTGCTAGAGCTTCTTTTCCGAGTTACGAGCAGTACTTC
CDR3 protein: CSARASFPSYEQYF

V gene: TRBV11-2
clone size: -
D gene: -
J gene: TRBJ2-7
CDR3 DNA: TGTGCCAGCAGCCGTACAGGGACGAAAATCTACGAGCAGTACTTC
CDR3 protein: CASSRTGTKIYEQYF

V gene: TRBV20-1
clone size: few
D gene: TRBD1
J gene: TRBJ1-1
CDR3 DNA: TGCAGTGCCGAATGGACAGGGTACGACACTGAAGCTTTCTTT
CDR3 protein: CSAEWTGYDTEAFF

V gene: TRBV30
clone size: -
D gene: -
J gene: TRBJ1-5
CDR3 DNA: TGTGCCTGGAGTGTACAAAGCAATCAGCCCCAGCATTTT
CDR3 protein: CAWSVQSNQPQHF

V gene: TRBV30
clone size: -
D gene: -
J gene: TRBJ1-6
CDR3 DNA: TGTGCCTGGAGTGATATGTACCGGGTACCACCCCTCCACTTT
CDR3 protein: CAWSDMYRVPPLHF

V gene: TRBV7-2
clone size: -
D gene: -
J gene: TRBJ1-5
CDR3 DNA: TGTGCCAGCAGTTTCGCCACACAGTCTGGAGCCCAGCATTTT
CDR3 protein: CASSFATQSGAQHF

V gene: TRBV6-1
clone size: few
D gene: -
J gene: TRBJ2-1
CDR3 DNA: TGTGCCAGCAGTGACCCTGACAGGTTCAATGAGCAGTTCTTC
CDR3 protein: CASSDPDRFNEQFF

V gene: TRBV24-1
clone size: -
D gene: TRBD1
J gene: TRBJ2-3
CDR3 DNA: TGTGCCACCAGTGATCCAGGGACAGTTACAGATACGCAGTATTTT
CDR3 protein: CATSDPGTVTDTQYF

V gene: TRBV7-2
clone size: -
D gene: -
J gene: TRBJ2-1
CDR3 DNA: TGTGCCAGCAGCCTCGGGACCAGTCGTGATGAGCAGTTCTTC
CDR3 protein: CASSLGTSRDEQFF

V gene: TRBV6-1
clone size: -
D gene: -
J gene: TRBJ2-3
CDR3 DNA: TGTGCCAGCAGACCAGGAGGCGCAGATACGCAGTATTTT
CDR3 protein: CASRPGGADTQYF

V gene: TRBV7-9
clone size: -
D gene: TRBD1
J gene: TRBJ2-3
CDR3 DNA: TGTGCCAGCAGCCCGGGGACAGCTAGCACAGATACGCAGTATTTT
CDR3 protein: CASSPGTASTDTQYF

V gene: TRBV7-9
clone size: few
D gene: TRBD2
J gene: TRBJ2-5
CDR3 DNA: TGTGCCAGCAGCTTAGGGCTAGCGGTACAAGAGACCCAGTACTTC
CDR3 protein: CASSLGLAVQETQYF

V gene: TRBV2
clone size: few
D gene: TRBD2
J gene: TRBJ2-5
CDR3 DNA: TGTGCCAGCAGTGATCCCAGCGGGAGGACCTCTCCGGAGACCCAGTACTTC
CDR3 protein: CASSDPSGRTSPETQYF

V gene: TRBV19
clone size: -
D gene: -
J gene: TRBJ1-2
CDR3 DNA: TGTGCCAGTAGTATAAACTGGGACCGCTACACCTTC
CDR3 protein: CASSINWDRYTF

V gene: TRBV27
clone size: -
D gene: TRBD1
J gene: TRBJ1-2
CDR3 DNA: TGTGCCAGGAAGGACAGGTTCTATGGCTACACCTTC
CDR3 protein: CARKDRFYGYTF

V gene: TRBV7-2
clone size: -
D gene: -
J gene: TRBJ2-7
CDR3 DNA: TGTGCCAGCGGGCGGGGTGCCCCCTCGGAGCAGTACTTC
CDR3 protein: CASGRGAPSEQYF

V gene: TRBV20-1
clone size: few
D gene: -
J gene: TRBJ2-5
CDR3 DNA: TGCAGTGCTAGAGAGGACGGGTCCGTGCAGACCCAGTACTTC
CDR3 protein: CSAREDGSVQTQYF

V gene: TRBV7-2
clone size: -
D gene: -
J gene: TRBJ2-1
CDR3 DNA: TGTGCCAGCAGCCCCCAGGGGCCCTTAACCTACAATGAGCAGTTCTTC
CDR3 protein: CASSPQGPLTYNEQFF

V gene: TRBV19
clone size: few
D gene: TRBD1
J gene: TRBJ2-5
CDR3 DNA: TGTGCCAGTAGTATTTGGGACAGACAAGAGACCCAGTACTTC
CDR3 protein: CASSIWDRQETQYF

V gene: TRBV28
clone size: -
D gene: TRBD1
J gene: TRBJ1-5
CDR3 DNA: TGTGCCAGCAGGCGCCGAGACAGGGTTAATCAGCCCCAGCATTTT
CDR3 protein: CASRRRDRVNQPQHF

V gene: TRBV12-3/TRBV12-4
clone size: -
D gene: -
J gene: TRBJ1-6
CDR3 DNA: TGTGCCAGCAGTTTAGCGCAACGGGGGGTGGTGGATAATTCACCCCTCCACTTT
CDR3 protein: CASSLAQRGVVDNSPLHF

V gene: TRBV19
clone size: -
D gene: -
J gene: TRBJ2-5
CDR3 DNA: TGTGCCAGTAGCCCGGGGCCGCCCCCAGAGACCCAGTACTTC
CDR3 protein: CASSPGPPPETQYF

V gene: TRBV28
clone size: -
D gene: -
J gene: TRBJ2-1
CDR3 DNA: TGTGCCAGCACCGCACCGGCCCAGGGACCCTACAATGAGCAGTTCTTC
CDR3 protein: CASTAPAQGPYNEQFF

V gene: TRBV5-4
clone size: -
D gene: TRBD1
J gene: TRBJ2-5
CDR3 DNA: TGTGCCACCAATTCGGACAGGGGGCGCGGCGGGAGCAAGGGGGAGACCCAGTACTTC
CDR3 protein: CATNSDRGRGGSKGETQYF

V gene: TRBV5-4
clone size: -
D gene: TRBD1
J gene: TRBJ2-3
CDR3 DNA: TGTGCCAGCAACGAGAGGGGGCTGACAGATACGCAGTATTTT
CDR3 protein: CASNERGLTDTQYF

V gene: TRBV5-6
clone size: -
D gene: -
J gene: TRBJ2-5
CDR3 DNA: TGTGCCAGCAGCCTCCGGAGCGAGACCCAGTACTTC
CDR3 protein: CASSLRSETQYF

V gene: TRBV7-9
clone size: once
D gene: TRBD1
J gene: TRBJ1-3
CDR3 DNA: TGTGCCAGCAGTCCATGGACAGGGACCTTTCGAAACACCATATATTTT
CDR3 protein: CASSPWTGTFRNTIYF

V gene: TRBV7-2
clone size: -
D gene: -
J gene: TRBJ2-7
CDR3 DNA: TGTGCCAGCAGCTTAGGAGGTCCAGCCTACGAGCAGTACTTC
CDR3 protein: CASSLGGPAYEQYF

V gene: TRBV18
clone size: -
D gene: -
J gene: TRBJ2-1
CDR3 DNA: TGTGCCAGCTTACTCTCCATACCTCCGAACAATGAGCAGTTCTTC
CDR3 protein: CASLLSIPPNNEQFF